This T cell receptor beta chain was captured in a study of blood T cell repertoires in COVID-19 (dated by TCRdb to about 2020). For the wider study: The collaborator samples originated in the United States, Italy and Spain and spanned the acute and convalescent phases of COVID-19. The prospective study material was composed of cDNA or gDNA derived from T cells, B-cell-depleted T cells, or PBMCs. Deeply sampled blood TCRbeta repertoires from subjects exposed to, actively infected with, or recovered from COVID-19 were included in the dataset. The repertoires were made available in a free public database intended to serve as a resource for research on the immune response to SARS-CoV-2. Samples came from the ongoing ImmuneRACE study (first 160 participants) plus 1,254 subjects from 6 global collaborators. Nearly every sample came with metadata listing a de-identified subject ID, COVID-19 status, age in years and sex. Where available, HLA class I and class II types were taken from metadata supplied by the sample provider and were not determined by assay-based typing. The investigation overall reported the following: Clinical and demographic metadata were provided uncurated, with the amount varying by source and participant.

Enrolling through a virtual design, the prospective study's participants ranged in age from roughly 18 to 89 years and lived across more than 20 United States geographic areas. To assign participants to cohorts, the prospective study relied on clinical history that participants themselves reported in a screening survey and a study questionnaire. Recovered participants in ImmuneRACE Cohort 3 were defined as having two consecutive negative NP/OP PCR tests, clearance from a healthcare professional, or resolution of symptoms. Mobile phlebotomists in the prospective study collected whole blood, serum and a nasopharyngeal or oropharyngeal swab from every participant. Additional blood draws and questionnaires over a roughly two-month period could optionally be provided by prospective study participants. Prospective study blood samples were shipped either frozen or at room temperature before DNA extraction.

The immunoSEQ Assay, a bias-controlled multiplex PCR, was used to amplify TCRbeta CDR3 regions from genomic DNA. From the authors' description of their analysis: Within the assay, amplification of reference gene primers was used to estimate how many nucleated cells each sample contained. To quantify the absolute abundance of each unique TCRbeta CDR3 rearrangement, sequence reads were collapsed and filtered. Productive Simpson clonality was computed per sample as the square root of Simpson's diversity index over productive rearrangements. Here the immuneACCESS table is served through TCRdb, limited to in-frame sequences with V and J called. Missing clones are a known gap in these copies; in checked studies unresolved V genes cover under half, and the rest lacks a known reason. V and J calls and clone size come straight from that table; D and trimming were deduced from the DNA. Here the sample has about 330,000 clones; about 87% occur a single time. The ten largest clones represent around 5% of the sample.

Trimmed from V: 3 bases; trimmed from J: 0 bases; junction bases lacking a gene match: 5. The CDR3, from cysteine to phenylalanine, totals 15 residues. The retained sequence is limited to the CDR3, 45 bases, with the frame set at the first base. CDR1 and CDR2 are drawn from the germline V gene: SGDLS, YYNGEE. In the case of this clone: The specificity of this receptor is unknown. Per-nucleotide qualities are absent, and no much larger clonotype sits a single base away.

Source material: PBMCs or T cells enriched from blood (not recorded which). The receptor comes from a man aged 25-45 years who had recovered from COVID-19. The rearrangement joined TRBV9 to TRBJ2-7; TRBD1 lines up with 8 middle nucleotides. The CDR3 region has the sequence CASSGPTGASYEQYF. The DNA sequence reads TGTGCCAGCAGCGGACCGACAGGGGCCTCCTACGAGCAGTACTTC.